These 9 T cell receptor beta chains originate from one sample sequenced in a study of Ad26.COV2.S vaccination and SARS-CoV-2 variants. The table came from immunoSEQ multiplex PCR; TCRdb's copy has only in-frame clones and leaves some out. This table has about 370,000 clones, around 89% appearing once. The treatment is: roughly 19 received Ad26.COV2.S at low or high dose, single or two shots; 5 received placebo; per-sample allocation not given. Samples came from day 63 after the first vaccine or placebo injection. Sequenced here: peripheral blood, sampled in a trial of Ad26.COV2.S vaccine versus placebo. These receptor sequences come from a person between 18 and 60 years old who received the Ad26.COV2.S COVID-19 vaccine or a placebo.

This rearrangement joins TRBV10-2 to TRBJ2-1; 10 bases are a match to TRBD2. The CDR3 has 16 amino acids. With 8 bases clipped from V and 4 bases from J, the junction kept 11 bases outside the gene matches. Germline values: CDR1 WSHSY, CDR2 SAAADI. The CDR3 sequence is CASRALAGVGYNEQFF. The CDR3 DNA reads as TGCGCCAGCCGTGCTCTAGCGGGAGTGGGGTACAATGAGCAGTTCTTC.

The rearrangement uses TRBV5-3 and TRBJ1-5, with a tentative D call TRBD1 (5 bases). TRBV5-3 carries the ORF label, with uncertain function. V lost 1 base and J lost 7, with 12 bases in between. The CDR3 covers 14 residues. The chain's CDR3 is CARSLRGAGQPQHF. The CDR3 DNA is TGTGCCAGAAGCTTGAGGGGAGCGGGGCAGCCCCAGCATTTT.

This clone was seen just once. In nucleotides, the CDR3 is TGTGCCAGTAGTATCGGGACCATCAATGAGCAGTTCTTC. Translation gives CASSIGTINEQFF. The chain is built from TRBV19 and TRBJ2-1; D tentatively fits TRBD1 or TRBD2 (5 bases each). From germline, CDR1 is LNHDA and CDR2 SQIVND (reference sequence). The CDR3 sequence is 13 residues long. V was pared by 3 bases and J by 6 bases, with 9 bases between. The full variable domain, with the rest looked up from reference TRBV19 and TRBJ2-1, is DGGITQSPKYLFRKEGQNVTLSCEQNLNHDAMYWYRQDPGQGLRLIYYSQIVNDFQKGDIAEGYSVSREKKESFPLTVTSAQKNPTAFYLCASSIGTINEQFFGPGTRLTVL.

The genes are TRBV5-8 and TRBJ2-2, with TRBD1 identical over 9 bases. Per the germline V gene, CDR1 is SGHTS and CDR2 is YDEGEE. The CDR3 covers 14 residues. V was pared by 9 bases and J by 4 bases, with 7 bases of the junction left unmatched. In DNA, the CDR3 is TGTGCCAACCACCGGGACAGGGTCACCGGGGAGCTGTTTTTT. This codes for CANHRDRVTGELFF.

The rearrangement links TRBV3-1 (or the pseudogene TRBV3-2) to TRBJ1-5; D gene uncertain. Germline V CDR1 and CDR2: LGHDT, YNNKEL (reference sequence). The CDR3 covers 13 residues. The V gene lost 0 bases and the J gene lost 4 bases, with 4 bases spanning the gap. CDR3 in amino acids: CASSQETNQPQHF. CDR3 DNA sequence: TGTGCCAGCAGCCAAGAAACGAATCAGCCCCAGCATTTT.

J is TRBJ2-5 and V is TRBV3-1 (or the pseudogene TRBV3-2), with 7 nucleotides matching TRBD1. The CDR3 is 12 residues long. Germline lookup yields CDR1 LGHDT and CDR2 YNNKEL (reference sequence). V shed 4 bases and J 4 bases; nucleotides not matched to a gene: 0. CDR3: CASSRTGETQYF. CDR3 in DNA: TGTGCCAGCAGCCGGACAGGAGAGACCCAGTACTTC.

The V gene is TRBV28, the J gene TRBJ2-1; either TRBD1 or TRBD2 may supply D (5 bases each). Germline lookup yields CDR1 MDHEN and CDR2 SYDVKM. The CDR3 consists of 15 residues. Trimming removed 8 bases from V and 2 bases from J, with 16 bases in between. The CDR3: CASQRGLPPYNEQFF. CDR3 DNA: TGTGCCAGCCAGAGGGGTTTGCCCCCCTACAATGAGCAGTTCTTC. The full variable domain, its missing parts supplied by reference TRBV28 and TRBJ2-1, is DVKVTQSSRYLVKRTGEKVFLECVQDMDHENMFWYRQDPGLGLRLIYFSYDVKMKEKGDIPEGYSVSREKKERFSLILESASTNQTSMYLCASQRGLPPYNEQFFGPGTRLTVL.

V is TRBV4-2 and J is TRBJ2-7; a possible D gene is TRBD1 (6 bases). Germline assignment: CDR1 LGHNA and CDR2 YNFKEQ. The ends were cut back, 1 base at V and 5 bases at J, with 18 bases in the middle. The CDR3 is 16 residues long. CDR3 coding DNA: TGTGCCAGCAGCCAAGCGATGGCAGGGGATCACCACGAGCAGTACTTC. It is translated as CASSQAMAGDHHEQYF.

This clone was detected only once. The gene calls are TRBV2 and TRBJ2-5; D gene ambiguous. CDR1 SNHLY and CDR2 FYNNEI come from the germline V gene. V was clipped by 1 base and J by 0 bases, with 9 bases between them. The CDR3 extends over 15 amino acids. CDR3 sequence (DNA): TGTGCCAGCAGTGAAGACACCGGCTACCAAGAGACCCAGTACTTC. This translates into CASSEDTGYQETQYF.